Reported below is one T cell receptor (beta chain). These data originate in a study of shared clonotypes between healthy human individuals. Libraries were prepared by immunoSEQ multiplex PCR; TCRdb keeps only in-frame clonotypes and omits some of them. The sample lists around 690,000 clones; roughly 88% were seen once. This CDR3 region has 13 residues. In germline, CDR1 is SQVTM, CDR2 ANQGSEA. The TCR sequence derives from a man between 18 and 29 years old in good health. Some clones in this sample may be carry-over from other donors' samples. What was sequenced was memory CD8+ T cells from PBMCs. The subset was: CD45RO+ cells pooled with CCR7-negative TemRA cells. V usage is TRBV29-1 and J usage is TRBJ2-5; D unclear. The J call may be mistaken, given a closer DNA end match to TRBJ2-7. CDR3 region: CSVVNGLSYEQYF. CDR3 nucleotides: TGCAGCGTTGTGAACGGTTTGTCCTACGAGCAGTACTTC.